A selection of T cell receptor beta chains follows, all from one sample in a study of T cell responses to AZD1222 COVID-19 vaccine. Assay: immunoSEQ multiplex PCR; the TCRdb copy retains only in-frame clones and omits some. The sample records about 160,000 clones, about 93% being singletons. This material consisted of peripheral blood, taken 28 days after the second AZD1222 dose. These receptors originate from an adult who received the AZD1222 COVID-19 vaccine. Each CDR3 is given with its conserved first and last residue. Fields, in order: clone size, J gene, D gene, V gene, CDR3 protein, CDR3 DNA. D genes are given only for firm matches. Clone size, where shown, is once, few, many, or a class for clones that have expanded.

clone_size: -; j_call: TRBJ1-1; d_call: -; v_call: TRBV6-4; cdr3_aa: CASSPGGVNTEAFF; cdr3_nt: TGTGCCAGCAGTCCGGGAGGGGTAAACACTGAAGCTTTCTTT
clone_size: -; j_call: TRBJ2-1; d_call: -; v_call: TRBV28; cdr3_aa: CASSPWGASGFNEQFF; cdr3_nt: TGTGCCAGCAGTCCATGGGGGGCTAGCGGTTTCAATGAGCAGTTCTTC
clone_size: -; j_call: TRBJ2-7; d_call: -; v_call: TRBV6-6; cdr3_aa: CASSSTGTLPLHEQYF; cdr3_nt: TGTGCCAGCAGCTCAACCGGGACACTACCCCTGCACGAGCAGTACTTC
clone_size: once; j_call: TRBJ2-3; d_call: -; v_call: TRBV10-3; cdr3_aa: CATRPGEDTQYF; cdr3_nt: TGTGCCACGCGTCCGGGGGAGGATACGCAGTATTTT
clone_size: once; j_call: TRBJ1-3; d_call: TRBD1; v_call: TRBV29-1; cdr3_aa: CSVAQGSGNTIYF; cdr3_nt: TGCAGCGTTGCACAGGGGAGCGGAAACACCATATATTTT
clone_size: once; j_call: TRBJ1-1; d_call: -; v_call: TRBV6-6; cdr3_aa: CASSYYDRNTEAFF; cdr3_nt: TGTGCCAGCAGTTATTACGACAGGAACACTGAAGCTTTCTTT
clone_size: -; j_call: TRBJ2-1; d_call: TRBD2; v_call: TRBV5-4; cdr3_aa: CASSGPPGLEGPNEQFF; cdr3_nt: TGTGCCAGCAGCGGACCCCCGGGACTAGAGGGCCCCAATGAGCAGTTCTTC
clone_size: -; j_call: TRBJ2-5; d_call: -; v_call: TRBV11-2; cdr3_aa: CASSLRPEGTQYF; cdr3_nt: TGTGCCAGCAGCTTAAGACCAGAGGGGACCCAGTACTTC
clone_size: -; j_call: TRBJ2-7; d_call: -; v_call: TRBV11-2; cdr3_aa: CASSLGNRPYEQYF; cdr3_nt: TGTGCCAGCAGCTTAGGGAACAGACCCTACGAGCAGTACTTC
clone_size: -; j_call: TRBJ1-1; d_call: -; v_call: TRBV7-9; cdr3_aa: CASSLPAEAFF; cdr3_nt: TGTGCCAGCAGCTTGCCGGCTGAAGCTTTCTTT
clone_size: once; j_call: TRBJ1-5; d_call: -; v_call: TRBV15; cdr3_aa: CATSRDTVGLGGSNQPQHF; cdr3_nt: TGTGCCACCAGCAGAGATACCGTGGGTCTGGGTGGAAGCAATCAGCCCCAGCATTTT
clone_size: -; j_call: TRBJ1-1; d_call: -; v_call: TRBV5-6; cdr3_aa: CASSLGLTSAGATEAFF; cdr3_nt: TGTGCCAGCAGCTTGGGGCTCACTTCAGCGGGTGCCACTGAAGCTTTCTTT
clone_size: -; j_call: TRBJ2-1; d_call: -; v_call: TRBV7-9; cdr3_aa: CASRFAGNEQFF; cdr3_nt: TGTGCCAGCAGGTTTGCAGGGAATGAGCAGTTCTTC
clone_size: -; j_call: TRBJ1-4; d_call: -; v_call: TRBV19; cdr3_aa: CASKKDRISVNEKLFF; cdr3_nt: TGTGCCAGTAAAAAAGACAGAATTTCCGTTAATGAAAAACTGTTTTTT
clone_size: once; j_call: TRBJ2-5; d_call: -; v_call: TRBV4-2; cdr3_aa: CASSQDRRGPQETQYF; cdr3_nt: TGTGCCAGCAGCCAAGATCGTCGGGGCCCTCAAGAGACCCAGTACTTC
clone_size: -; j_call: TRBJ2-5; d_call: -; v_call: TRBV29-1; cdr3_aa: CSVEDGRTETQYF; cdr3_nt: TGCAGCGTTGAGGACGGGCGGACGGAGACCCAGTACTTC
clone_size: -; j_call: TRBJ2-1; d_call: TRBD2; v_call: TRBV27; cdr3_aa: CASSRLAGDNEQFF; cdr3_nt: TGTGCCAGCAGTAGACTAGCGGGAGACAATGAGCAGTTCTTC
clone_size: -; j_call: TRBJ1-4; d_call: -; v_call: TRBV5-4; cdr3_aa: CASNASGATNEKLFF; cdr3_nt: TGTGCCAGCAACGCTTCAGGGGCAACTAATGAAAAACTGTTTTTT
clone_size: once; j_call: TRBJ1-1; d_call: TRBD1; v_call: TRBV7-8; cdr3_aa: CASSRGQGGYTEAFF; cdr3_nt: TGTGCCAGCAGCCGGGGACAGGGAGGGTACACTGAAGCTTTCTTT
clone_size: -; j_call: TRBJ2-1; d_call: -; v_call: TRBV6-2/TRBV6-3; cdr3_aa: CASSYSKDNEQFF; cdr3_nt: TGTGCCAGCAGTTACTCGAAGGACAATGAGCAGTTCTTC
clone_size: -; j_call: TRBJ1-4; d_call: -; v_call: TRBV6-4; cdr3_aa: CASSDSRVGEKLFF; cdr3_nt: TGTGCCAGCAGTGACTCGAGGGTGGGAGAAAAACTGTTTTTT
clone_size: -; j_call: TRBJ1-2; d_call: -; v_call: TRBV27; cdr3_aa: CASSPGGNYGYTF; cdr3_nt: TGTGCCAGCTCACCGGGGGGGAACTATGGCTACACCTTC
clone_size: -; j_call: TRBJ1-3; d_call: -; v_call: TRBV6-5; cdr3_aa: CASRERGGSGNTIYF; cdr3_nt: TGTGCCAGCAGAGAGAGGGGGGGCTCTGGAAACACCATATATTTT
clone_size: -; j_call: TRBJ1-4; d_call: -; v_call: TRBV11-2; cdr3_aa: CASSLDRLTVEKLFF; cdr3_nt: TGTGCCAGCAGCTTAGATCGGCTTACGGTTGAAAAACTGTTTTTT
clone_size: -; j_call: TRBJ2-2; d_call: TRBD2; v_call: TRBV4-1; cdr3_aa: CASSQVVSGRVDAGELFF; cdr3_nt: TGCGCCAGCAGCCAAGTTGTTAGCGGGAGGGTGGATGCCGGGGAGCTGTTTTTT
clone_size: -; j_call: TRBJ1-2; d_call: TRBD1; v_call: TRBV6-5; cdr3_aa: CASRDRGLGLDGYTF; cdr3_nt: TGTGCCAGCAGGGACAGGGGGCTTGGACTAGATGGCTACACCTTC
clone_size: -; j_call: TRBJ1-2; d_call: TRBD1; v_call: TRBV6-1; cdr3_aa: CASSERGRGDGYTF; cdr3_nt: TGTGCCAGCAGTGAAAGGGGCAGGGGGGATGGCTACACCTTC
clone_size: -; j_call: TRBJ1-2; d_call: -; v_call: TRBV29-1; cdr3_aa: CSAVSESNYGYTF; cdr3_nt: TGCAGCGCCGTCAGTGAATCTAACTATGGCTACACCTTC
clone_size: -; j_call: TRBJ1-1; d_call: TRBD1; v_call: TRBV7-9; cdr3_aa: CASRPGQGKTEAFF; cdr3_nt: TGTGCCAGCAGACCGGGACAGGGGAAGACTGAAGCTTTCTTT
clone_size: -; j_call: TRBJ2-2; d_call: -; v_call: TRBV29-1; cdr3_aa: CSVEDLDGGLNTGELFF; cdr3_nt: TGCAGCGTTGAAGACTTGGACGGGGGATTAAACACCGGGGAGCTGTTTTTT
clone_size: -; j_call: TRBJ1-2; d_call: -; v_call: TRBV19; cdr3_aa: CASSTGLSYGYTF; cdr3_nt: TGTGCCAGTAGTACAGGTCTATCCTATGGCTACACCTTC
clone_size: -; j_call: TRBJ2-2; d_call: -; v_call: TRBV27; cdr3_aa: CASSPGAGELFF; cdr3_nt: TGTGCCAGCAGTCCTGGAGCCGGGGAGCTGTTTTTT
clone_size: -; j_call: TRBJ2-7; d_call: TRBD1; v_call: TRBV5-1; cdr3_aa: CASSLTGQGYEQYF; cdr3_nt: TGCGCCAGCAGCCTCACCGGACAGGGCTACGAGCAGTACTTC
clone_size: -; j_call: TRBJ1-1; d_call: TRBD1; v_call: TRBV19; cdr3_aa: CASRTGGTEAFF; cdr3_nt: TGTGCCAGTAGAACAGGGGGCACTGAAGCTTTCTTT
clone_size: -; j_call: TRBJ2-6; d_call: -; v_call: TRBV6-6; cdr3_aa: CASSYSRPGANVLTF; cdr3_nt: TGTGCCAGCAGTTACTCGCGGCCTGGGGCCAACGTCCTGACTTTC
clone_size: -; j_call: TRBJ1-2; d_call: TRBD1; v_call: TRBV2; cdr3_aa: CASSSQTGGRYGYTF; cdr3_nt: TGTGCCAGCAGTTCCCAGACAGGGGGCAGATATGGCTACACCTTC
clone_size: -; j_call: TRBJ2-1; d_call: -; v_call: TRBV23-1; cdr3_aa: CASTIEARWSSYNEQFF; cdr3_nt: TGCGCCAGCACCATAGAGGCTCGCTGGAGCTCCTACAATGAGCAGTTCTTC
clone_size: -; j_call: TRBJ2-1; d_call: -; v_call: TRBV20-1; cdr3_aa: CSARERVEQFF; cdr3_nt: TGCAGTGCTAGAGAAAGGGTCGAGCAGTTCTTC
clone_size: -; j_call: TRBJ2-3; d_call: TRBD1; v_call: TRBV5-5; cdr3_aa: CASSLAGGQGSDTQYF; cdr3_nt: TGTGCCAGCAGCTTGGCCGGGGGACAGGGGTCAGATACGCAGTATTTT
clone_size: once; j_call: TRBJ2-5; d_call: TRBD2; v_call: TRBV2; cdr3_aa: CASKPSGRWEETQYF; cdr3_nt: TGTGCCAGCAAGCCTAGCGGGAGGTGGGAAGAGACCCAGTACTTC
clone_size: -; j_call: TRBJ2-2; d_call: TRBD1; v_call: TRBV7-8; cdr3_aa: CASSSTGQVDTGELFF; cdr3_nt: TGTGCCAGCAGCTCTACGGGACAGGTGGACACCGGGGAGCTGTTTTTT
clone_size: -; j_call: TRBJ2-7; d_call: -; v_call: TRBV14; cdr3_aa: CASSQDAVADPYEQYF; cdr3_nt: TGTGCCAGCAGCCAAGATGCAGTAGCGGATCCCTACGAGCAGTACTTC
clone_size: -; j_call: TRBJ1-5; d_call: -; v_call: TRBV4-1; cdr3_aa: CASSLAPWGNQPQHF; cdr3_nt: TGCGCCAGCAGCCTCGCCCCGTGGGGCAATCAGCCCCAGCATTTT
clone_size: -; j_call: TRBJ1-1; d_call: -; v_call: TRBV12-5; cdr3_aa: CASGRTEAFF; cdr3_nt: TGTGCTAGTGGACGTACTGAAGCTTTCTTT
clone_size: -; j_call: TRBJ1-3; d_call: TRBD1; v_call: TRBV6-6; cdr3_aa: CASSSDRDSGNTIYF; cdr3_nt: TGTGCCAGCAGTTCTGACAGGGACTCTGGAAACACCATATATTTT
clone_size: few; j_call: TRBJ2-3; d_call: TRBD2; v_call: TRBV2; cdr3_aa: CASNPSGRLDTQYF; cdr3_nt: TGTGCCAGCAACCCCAGCGGGAGATTGGATACGCAGTATTTT
clone_size: -; j_call: TRBJ2-3; d_call: -; v_call: TRBV19; cdr3_aa: CASSIPTGAGTDTQYF; cdr3_nt: TGTGCCAGTAGTATCCCGACGGGAGCTGGAACAGATACGCAGTATTTT